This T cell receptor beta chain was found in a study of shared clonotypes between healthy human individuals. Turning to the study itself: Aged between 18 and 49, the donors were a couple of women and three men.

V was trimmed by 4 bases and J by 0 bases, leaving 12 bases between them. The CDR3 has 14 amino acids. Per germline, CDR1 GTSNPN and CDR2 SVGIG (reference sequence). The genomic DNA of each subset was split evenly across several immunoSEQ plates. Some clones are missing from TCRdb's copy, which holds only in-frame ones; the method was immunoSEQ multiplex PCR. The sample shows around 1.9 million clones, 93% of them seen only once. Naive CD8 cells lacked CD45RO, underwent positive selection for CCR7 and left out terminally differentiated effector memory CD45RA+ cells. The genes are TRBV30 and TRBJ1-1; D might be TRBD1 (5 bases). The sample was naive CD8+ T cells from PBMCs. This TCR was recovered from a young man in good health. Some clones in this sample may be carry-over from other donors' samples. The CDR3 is CAWIRGVLNTEAFF. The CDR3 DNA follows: TGTGCCTGGATCCGGGGGGTCCTGAACACTGAAGCTTTCTTT.